These 13 T cell receptor beta chains came from one sample sequenced in a study of blood T cell repertoires in COVID-19. This table comes from immunoSEQ multiplex PCR, and its TCRdb copy is limited to in-frame clones, with some not included. The sample carries tens of thousands of clones, under 80% recorded once. The sequenced sample consisted of peripheral blood. The source of these receptors is a woman older than 75 with active or convalescent COVID-19.

Only a few counts were recorded for this clone. This chain links TRBV30 with TRBJ2-5; unclear D gene. The CDR3 totals 14 residues. V shed 5 bases and J shed 0 bases, with 13 bases lying between them. The germline CDR1 and CDR2 sequences are GTSNPN and SVGIG (reference sequence). This CDR3 reads CAWRRLLYQETQYF. In DNA form, the CDR3 reads TGTGCCTGGCGGCGGTTATTGTACCAAGAGACCCAGTACTTC.

The V call is TRBV5-5, the J call TRBJ1-4; D not certain. CDR1 and CDR2 from the germline V gene are SGHKS and YYEKEE (reference sequence). There are 14 residues in the CDR3. V lost 1 base to trimming and J lost 12 bases, with 16 bases between them. CDR3 DNA sequence: TGTGCCAGCAGCTTGCATCCAGCTAGCGGGGAACTGTTTTTT. The encoded protein is CASSLHPASGELFF. Supplemented by reference TRBV5-5 and TRBJ1-4, the full variable domain reads DAGVTQSPTHLIKTRGQQVTLRCSPISGHKSVSWYQQVLGQGPQFIFQYYEKEERGRGNFPDRFSARQFPNYSSELNVNALLLGDSALYLCASSLHPASGELFFGSGTQLSVL.

This clone was seen once. The chain recombines TRBV29-1 with TRBJ2-7; D might be TRBD2 (5 bases). V was clipped by 6 bases and J by 0 bases, with 12 bases between them. The CDR3 is 13 amino acids. Germline V gives CDR1 SQVTM, CDR2 ANQGSEA. The CDR3: CSVADSSSYEQYF. The CDR3 DNA reads TGCAGCGTGGCGGACTCGAGCTCCTACGAGCAGTACTTC.

V gene TRBV5-1 combines with J gene TRBJ1-1, with a possible D match to TRBD1 (5 bases). V was cut by 2 bases and J by 1 base, with 21 bases left in between. CDR1 SGHRS and CDR2 YFSETQ come from the germline V gene. The CDR3 is made up of 18 amino acids. In DNA, the CDR3 is TGCGCCAGCAGCTTATCATACCGGGGGGAGGCGAAGAACACTGAAGCTTTCTTT. Amino acids: CASSLSYRGEAKNTEAFF. The complete variable domain, with remaining parts taken from reference TRBV5-1 and TRBJ1-1, reads KAGVTQTPRYLIKTRGQQVTLSCSPISGHRSVSWYQQTPGQGLQFLFEYFSETQRNKGNFPGRFSGRQFSNSRSEMNVSTLELGDSALYLCASSLSYRGEAKNTEAFFGQGTRLTVV.

The CDR3 is CASSLTRSITEAFF. The CDR3 DNA reads as TGTGCCAGCAGCTTAACCAGGTCGATCACTGAAGCTTTCTTT. The chain is built from TRBV7-8 and TRBJ1-1; no clear D gene. Germline V gives CDR1 SGHVS, CDR2 FQNEAQ. The CDR3 consists of 14 residues. V was trimmed by 2 bases and J by 4 bases, leaving 11 bases between them.

The chain recombines TRBV19 with TRBJ1-6, with D hard to call. Trimming pared 2 bases from V and 0 bases from J, leaving 14 bases between. This CDR3 is 18 amino acids long. Per germline, CDR1 LNHDA and CDR2 SQIVND (reference sequence). The CDR3 sequence is CASSISRPRSSYNSPLHF. Written as DNA, the CDR3 is TGTGCCAGTAGTATATCCCGCCCAAGGAGCTCCTATAATTCACCCCTCCACTTT.

The rearrangement links TRBV7-6 to TRBJ1-4; 7 bases are a match to TRBD1. The CDR3 is 15 residues long. In germline, CDR1 is SGHVS, CDR2 FNYEAQ. The V and J ends lost 5 bases and 3 bases, in that order; junction bases with no gene match: 6. CDR3 nucleotide sequence: TGTGCCAGCAGCCCCCGACAGGGTGCTAATGAAAAACTGTTTTTT. Protein product: CASSPRQGANEKLFF.

The V call is TRBV25-1, the J call TRBJ2-7; TRBD1 agrees at 7 bases. The V gene's germline CDR1 is MGHDK and CDR2 SYGVNS. The CDR3 sequence is 14 residues long. Trimming at V came to 4 bases and at J to 3 bases, leaving 6 bases not matched to a gene. CDR3 residues: CASSVRDRVYEQYF. The DNA of the CDR3 is TGTGCCAGCAGTGTCCGGGACAGAGTCTACGAGCAGTACTTC.

The gene calls are TRBV30 and TRBJ1-4, with D hard to call. Trimming took off 0 bases at V and 8 bases at J, with 10 bases between the two ends. Germline V gene sequence: CDR1 GTSNPN, CDR2 SVGIG (reference sequence). The length of the CDR3 is 13 residues. As DNA, the CDR3 is TGTGCCTGGAGTGTCTCTGGAGGGGAAAAACTGTTTTTT. Residues: CAWSVSGGEKLFF.

J is TRBJ2-7 and V is TRBV7-9, with D tentatively TRBD1 (5 bases). The V gene's germline CDR1 is SEHNR and CDR2 FQNEAQ (reference sequence). Trimming left V 4 bases short and J 7 bases short, with 11 bases between. This CDR3 contains 12 residues. CDR3 sequence: CASSWGPSEQYF. Here the CDR3 DNA reads TGTGCCAGCAGCTGGGGCCCGAGTGAGCAGTACTTC.

This clone appeared once. This sequence joins TRBV11-2 and TRBJ1-1, with 7 nucleotides matching TRBD1. The length of the CDR3 is 14 residues. Germline-derived CDR1 and CDR2 are SGHAT and FQNNGV. V was clipped by 1 base and J by 1 base; unmatched bases: 0. The CDR3 is CASSLGQGNTEAFF. CDR3 in DNA: TGTGCCAGCAGCTTAGGACAGGGGAACACTGAAGCTTTCTTT.

The genes are TRBV5-4 and TRBJ2-5; 9 nucleotides match TRBD1. Germline loops: CDR1 SGHNT, CDR2 YYREEE (reference sequence). CDR3 length: 14 residues. Germline trimming cut 6 bases from V and 4 bases from J; bases unmatched to any gene: 7. The CDR3: CASTSGQGLETQYF. CDR3 DNA sequence: TGTGCCAGCACCTCAGGACAGGGGTTAGAGACCCAGTACTTC.

In its sample, this clone was seen a few times. This chain joins TRBV12-5 and TRBJ1-1, with 7 bases lining up with TRBD1. Germline V gene data show CDR1 as LGHNT and CDR2 as FRNRAP. The junction had 12 bases not matched to a gene; V was cut back by 7 bases and J by 7 bases. This CDR3 is built from 14 residues. DNA for the CDR3: TGTGCTAGTGCCGGACCAGCAGGGGGATTTGAAGCTTTCTTT. Translating it yields CASAGPAGGFEAFF.